One sample yielded the 30 T cell receptor beta chains listed below, sequenced in a study of blood T cell repertoires in COVID-19. Data came from immunoSEQ multiplex PCR; TCRdb stores just in-frame clones and leaves some out. The profile shows about 230,000 clones, 85% to 90% of them singletons. What was sequenced was peripheral blood. The receptors shown here come from a man between 50 and 59 years old with COVID-19, enrolled during active disease.

The chain couples TRBV27 to TRBJ2-3; no clear D gene. The CDR3 runs 13 residues. Trimming took off 6 bases at V and 5 bases at J, with 12 bases between the two ends. Per germline, CDR1 MNHEY and CDR2 SMNVEV (reference sequence). The CDR3, as DNA: TGTGCCAGCAGCCCTATAGCCCGAGATACGCAGTATTTT. Translating it yields CASSPIARDTQYF.

Concerning this clone: A read error may produce the germline difference seen at one junction end. The V gene is TRBV25-1, the J gene TRBJ1-6; TRBD1 aligns across 7 bases. The germline CDR1 and CDR2 sequences are MGHDK and SYGVNS. This CDR3 has 16 residues. The CDR3 nucleotides are TGTGCCAGCAGTGAATCAACAGGGGCTAATAATTCACCCCTCTACTTT. It translates to CASSESTGANNSPLYF.

The gene calls are TRBV19 and TRBJ2-3; D is uncertain. Trimming left V 3 bases short and J 6 bases short, with 4 bases between. The CDR3 extends over 11 amino acids. Germline V CDR1 and CDR2: LNHDA, SQIVND (reference sequence). The CDR3 DNA is TGTGCCAGTAGTATGAGGGATACGCAGTATTTT. Translated: CASSMRDTQYF. Using reference TRBV19 and TRBJ2-3 for the parts outside the CDR3, the full variable domain is DGGITQSPKYLFRKEGQNVTLSCEQNLNHDAMYWYRQDPGQGLRLIYYSQIVNDFQKGDIAEGYSVSREKKESFPLTVTSAQKNPTAFYLCASSMRDTQYFGPGTRLTVL.

V and J are TRBV3-1 (or the pseudogene TRBV3-2) and TRBJ1-6; tentative D call: TRBD1 (6 bases). The germline V gene encodes CDR1 LGHDT and CDR2 YNNKEL (reference sequence). CDR3 size: 15 residues. Trimming pared 1 base from V and 10 bases from J, leaving 14 bases between. The CDR3 bases are TGTGCCAGCAGCCAAGTTCAGACAGGCCTCTCACCCCTCCACTTT. Amino acids: CASSQVQTGLSPLHF.

The chain couples TRBV3-1 (or the pseudogene TRBV3-2) to TRBJ1-5, with D possibly matching TRBD1 (5 bases). Trimming took 4 bases from V and 0 from J, leaving 13 bases between them. The CDR3 has 16 residues. CDR1 LGHDT and CDR2 YNNKEL come from the germline V gene (reference sequence). The CDR3 DNA reads as TGTGCCAGCAGCCCCTTTGGGGCGGATAGCAATCAGCCCCAGCATTTT. It is translated as CASSPFGADSNQPQHF.

V is TRBV7-3 and J is TRBJ2-2; 9 nucleotides match TRBD1. The CDR3 runs to 15 residues. V dropped 3 bases and J dropped 6; count of bases not matched to a gene: 5. The germline gives CDR1 SGHTA, CDR2 FQGTGA. CDR3: CASSFTGGASGELFF. The CDR3 nucleotides are TGTGCCAGCAGCTTTACAGGGGGCGCCTCCGGGGAGCTGTTTTTT.

The V call is TRBV25-1, the J call TRBJ1-2, with D tentatively TRBD1 (5 bases). This CDR3 spans 15 amino acids. Trimming removed 0 bases at V and 8 bases at J, with 16 bases between. Germline lookup yields CDR1 MGHDK and CDR2 SYGVNS. This chain's CDR3 is CASSEYKGRESGYTF. The DNA for the CDR3 is TGTGCCAGCAGTGAATATAAGGGGAGGGAAAGCGGCTACACCTTC.

The genes are TRBV2 and TRBJ1-2, with TRBD1 as a possible D gene (5 bases). Germline V gives CDR1 SNHLY, CDR2 FYNNEI. The CDR3 totals 13 residues. V dropped 6 bases and J dropped 5 bases, with 13 bases sitting between them. This CDR3 reads CASSPMGGYGYTF. The CDR3 DNA is TGTGCCAGCAGCCCAATGGGGGGGTATGGCTACACCTTC.

The gene calls are TRBV4-3 and TRBJ2-2; tentative D call: TRBD1 (6 bases). This CDR3 contains 13 residues. The V and J ends lost 2 bases and 8 bases respectively, with 9 bases between them. CDR1 LGHNA and CDR2 YSLEER come from the germline V gene. The CDR3 sequence is CASSQLTGGELFF. CDR3 nucleotides: TGCGCCAGCAGCCAATTAACAGGGGGGGAGCTGTTTTTT.

CDR3 nucleotides: TGTGCCAGCAGCTTAGAGTCGCGGAGCTCCTACAATGAGCAGTTCTTC. It specifies CASSLESRSSYNEQFF. V and J are TRBV7-9 and TRBJ2-1; D remains ambiguous. The ends were cut back, 1 base at V and 0 bases at J, with 10 bases in the middle. The length of the CDR3 is 16 residues. The germline V gene encodes CDR1 SEHNR and CDR2 FQNEAQ (reference sequence).

V is TRBV27 and J is TRBJ2-5, with D hard to call. V was pared by 6 bases and J by 5 bases, with 13 bases between. Germline V gives CDR1 MNHEY, CDR2 SMNVEV (reference sequence). The CDR3 is 13 amino acids. CDR3 region: CASRPLGSETQYF. The CDR3 nucleotides are TGTGCCAGCAGACCCCTCGGGTCCGAGACCCAGTACTTC.

This chain joins TRBV14 and TRBJ2-2; D remains ambiguous. This CDR3 spans 14 amino acids. In germline, CDR1 is SGHDN, CDR2 FVKESK. Trimming stripped 1 base from V and 6 bases from J, with 9 bases between. This chain's CDR3 is CASSQGRLSGELFF. In nucleotides, the CDR3 is TGTGCCAGCAGCCAAGGTCGGTTATCCGGGGAGCTGTTTTTT.

The chain recombines TRBV11-2 with TRBJ1-3; D ambiguous. Germline V gene data show CDR1 as SGHAT and CDR2 as FQNNGV. This CDR3 is 16 amino acids long. Trimming took off 2 bases at V and 4 bases at J, with 15 bases between the two ends. CDR3 loop: CASSLLAGSGGNTIYF. The DNA for the CDR3 is TGTGCCAGCAGCTTATTAGCAGGCTCGGGGGGAAACACCATATATTTT. The complete variable domain, with remaining parts taken from reference TRBV11-2 and TRBJ1-3, reads EAGVAQSPRYKIIEKRQSVAFWCNPISGHATLYWYQQILGQGPKLLIQFQNNGVVDDSQLPKDRFSAERLKGVDSTLKIQPAKLEDSAVYLCASSLLAGSGGNTIYFGEGSWLTVV.

The rearrangement joins TRBV5-1 to TRBJ1-1; 10 bases fit TRBD1. J lost 6 bases, V lost 2 bases, and 10 bases had no gene match. The CDR3 runs 16 residues. Germline lookup yields CDR1 SGHRS and CDR2 YFSETQ. The CDR3 loop reads CASSFTSGTGASEAFF. The DNA for the CDR3 is TGCGCCAGCAGCTTTACATCCGGGACAGGGGCTTCTGAAGCTTTCTTT. The full variable domain, in which reference TRBV5-1 and TRBJ1-1 provide the parts outside the CDR3, is KAGVTQTPRYLIKTRGQQVTLSCSPISGHRSVSWYQQTPGQGLQFLFEYFSETQRNKGNFPGRFSGRQFSNSRSEMNVSTLELGDSALYLCASSFTSGTGASEAFFGQGTRLTVV.

This chain links TRBV19 with TRBJ2-4, with 7 bases identical to TRBD1. The CDR3 loop spans 15 amino acids. The J segment lost 0 bases and the V segment lost 4 bases, leaving 3 bases of the junction unmatched. Germline V gene sequence: CDR1 LNHDA, CDR2 SQIVND (reference sequence). This CDR3 reads CASSTRGIAKNIQYF. The CDR3 nucleotides read TGTGCCAGTAGTACCAGGGGGATAGCCAAAAACATTCAGTACTTC.

The chain recombines TRBV12-3 or TRBV12-4 with TRBJ1-2, with a possible D match to TRBD1 (5 bases). CDR3 length: 13 amino acids. The V end lost 3 bases, the J end lost 7 bases, and 12 bases lay between the germline ends. The chain's CDR3 is CASSLGGVGGYTF. As DNA, the CDR3 is TGTGCCAGCAGTTTGGGGGGGGTAGGTGGCTACACCTTC.

J is TRBJ2-7 and V is TRBV9, with a weak D call TRBD1 (5 bases). The CDR3 runs 14 residues. The V gene's germline CDR1 is SGDLS and CDR2 YYNGEE. V lost 0 bases and J lost 7, with 14 bases in between. The CDR3 DNA sequence: TGTGCCAGCAGCGTAGGCCCAGAAAAGGGGGAGCAGTACTTC. This gives the protein CASSVGPEKGEQYF.

This clone has a single count. The rearrangement joins TRBV2 to TRBJ2-1; D possibly corresponds to TRBD1 (9 bases). The CDR3 runs to 19 residues. CDR1 SNHLY and CDR2 FYNNEI come from the germline V gene. Trimming cost V 7 bases and J 8 bases, with 33 bases left between them. The CDR3 DNA reads TGTGCCAGCAAACCGGGACAGGGTTTGTTGAGCGGGAGTGGCTATGAGCAGTTCTTC. Translating gives CASKPGQGLLSGSGYEQFF.

The rearrangement links TRBV5-1 to TRBJ2-3; 8 bases map to TRBD1. The CDR3 has 16 amino acids. V was pared by 1 base and J by 8 bases, with 12 bases of the junction left unmatched. The germline V gene encodes CDR1 SGHRS and CDR2 YFSETQ. CDR3 amino acids: CASSLSGTGLQGTQYF. CDR3 nucleotide sequence: TGCGCCAGCAGCTTGTCTGGGACAGGACTACAGGGTACGCAGTATTTT.

The V and J genes are TRBV29-1 and TRBJ1-4; 8 nucleotides line up with TRBD1. Germline CDR1 and CDR2: SQVTM and ANQGSEA. The CDR3 is made up of 15 amino acids. V shed 6 bases and J 4 bases; nucleotides not matched to a gene: 10. The CDR3 nucleotides read TGCAGCGTGGGCCGGACAGGGACCGATAATGAAAAACTGTTTTTT. This encodes CSVGRTGTDNEKLFF. Drawing the rest from reference TRBV29-1 and TRBJ1-4, the complete variable domain is SAVISQKPSRDICQRGTSLTIQCQVDSQVTMMFWYRQQPGQSLTLIATANQGSEATYESGFVIDKFPISRPNLTFSTLTVSNMSPEDSSIYLCSVGRTGTDNEKLFFGSGTQLSVL.

The chain employs TRBV18 and TRBJ2-5, with 8 bases identical to TRBD1. This CDR3 is built from 17 residues. V lost 3 bases and J lost 1; bases outside the gene matches: 10. Looked up from germline, CDR1 is KGHSH and CDR2 is LQKENI. In nucleotides, the CDR3 is TGTGCCAGCTCACCGGACTCAGGACAGGGTCCCCAAGAGACCCAGTACTTC. This encodes CASSPDSGQGPQETQYF.

The J gene is TRBJ1-2, the V gene TRBV5-5; no clear D. The CDR3 runs 13 residues. V was clipped by 0 bases and J by 6 bases, with 9 bases between them. Germline CDR1 and CDR2: SGHKS and YYEKEE (reference sequence). CDR3 loop: CASSLGPGDGYTF. CDR3 nucleotide sequence: TGTGCCAGCAGCTTGGGACCCGGGGATGGCTACACCTTC.

The chain links TRBV6-1 to TRBJ1-2; 8 nucleotides match TRBD1. Trimming took 4 bases from V and 1 from J; bases not matched to a gene: 8. From germline, CDR1 is MNHNS and CDR2 SASEGT. The length of the CDR3 is 16 residues. CDR3 DNA sequence: TGTGCCAGCAGTGGTGCCGGGACAGGCTTTAACTATGGCTACACCTTC. It yields the protein CASSGAGTGFNYGYTF.

There are a few counts of this clone. The chain couples TRBV11-3 to TRBJ1-1, with 9 bases aligning to TRBD1. The germline CDR1 and CDR2 sequences are SGHNT and YENEEA. The J segment lost 4 bases and the V segment lost 5 bases, leaving 11 bases of the junction unmatched. The CDR3 sequence is 16 residues long. CDR3 in amino acids: CASSNRDRARSTEAFF. For the CDR3, the DNA is TGTGCCAGCAGCAATCGGGACAGGGCCAGATCCACTGAAGCTTTCTTT.

The sample holds a few counts of this clone. CDR3 sequence reads: CASSLRPREVGNTIYF. CDR3 in DNA: TGTGCCAGTAGTCTCCGCCCCAGGGAGGTTGGAAACACCATATATTTT. The J gene is TRBJ1-3, the V gene TRBV19, with a tentative D call TRBD1 (5 bases). Trimming took 5 bases from V and 3 from J, leaving 17 bases between them. The CDR3 covers 16 residues. Germline CDR1 reads LNHDA; CDR2 reads SQIVND (reference sequence).

V gene TRBV7-2 combines with J gene TRBJ1-5; 7 bases are shared with TRBD1. The V gene's germline CDR1 is SGHTA and CDR2 FQGNSA. CDR3 length: 15 amino acids. V was clipped by 5 bases and J by 4 bases; unmatched bases: 8. The CDR3 sequence is CASSEGQVQNQPQHF. The CDR3 DNA reads TGTGCCAGCAGCGAAGGACAGGTGCAGAATCAGCCCCAGCATTTT.

The chain combines TRBV4-1 with TRBJ2-2, with 9 bases fitting TRBD1. This CDR3 is built from 16 residues. The J segment lost 6 bases and the V segment lost 1 base, leaving 6 bases of the junction unmatched. Germline V gene data show CDR1 as MGHRA and CDR2 as YSYEKL. This chain's CDR3 is CASSQGQGEGAGELFF. In nucleotides, the CDR3 is TGCGCCAGCAGCCAAGGACAGGGGGAAGGGGCCGGGGAGCTGTTTTTT.

This chain connects TRBV3-1 (or the pseudogene TRBV3-2) to TRBJ1-1; no reliable D call. With 1 base removed from V and 11 bases from J, the gap between germline ends came to 14 bases. Per the germline V gene, CDR1 is LGHDT and CDR2 is YNNKEL (reference sequence). This CDR3 is built from 13 residues. In DNA, the CDR3 is TGTGCCAGCAGCCAAGCACGGGAGGGTGGGGCTTTCTTT. Encoded protein: CASSQAREGGAFF.

This clone was picked up one time. The chain combines TRBV9 with TRBJ2-2; the match to TRBD2 covers 12 bases. Germline CDR1 reads SGDLS; CDR2 reads YYNGEE. V lost 0 bases to trimming and J lost 7 bases; unmatched junction nucleotides: 4. This CDR3 has 16 residues. CDR3 nucleotides: TGTGCCAGCAGCGTAGGACTAGCGGGAGACTTCGGGGAGCTGTTTTTT. This sequence encodes CASSVGLAGDFGELFF.

The V call is TRBV2, the J call TRBJ2-5, with D possibly TRBD2 on 6 matching bases. The CDR3 sequence is 13 residues long. Trimming took off 7 bases at V and 1 base at J, with 10 bases between the two ends. Germline V gene lookup returns CDR1 SNHLY and CDR2 FYNNEI. CDR3 bases: TGTGCCAGCATTAGCGGACCCCAAGAGACCCAGTACTTC. Translated: CASISGPQETQYF.